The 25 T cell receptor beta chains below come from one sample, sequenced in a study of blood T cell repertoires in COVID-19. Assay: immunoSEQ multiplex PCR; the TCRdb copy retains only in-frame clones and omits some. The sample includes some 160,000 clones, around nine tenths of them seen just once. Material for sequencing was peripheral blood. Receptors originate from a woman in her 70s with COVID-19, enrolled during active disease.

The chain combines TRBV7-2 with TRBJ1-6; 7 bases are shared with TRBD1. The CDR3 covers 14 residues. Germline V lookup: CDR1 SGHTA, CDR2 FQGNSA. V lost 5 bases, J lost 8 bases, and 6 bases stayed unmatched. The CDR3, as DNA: TGTGCCAGCAGCCCGGCAGGGGGTCATTCACCCCTCCACTTT. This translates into CASSPAGGHSPLHF. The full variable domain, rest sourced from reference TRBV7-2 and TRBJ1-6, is GAGVSQSPSNKVTEKGKDVELRCDPISGHTALYWYRQSLGQGLEFLIYFQGNSAPDKSGLPSDRFSAERTGGSVSTLTIQRTQQEDSAVYLCASSPAGGHSPLHFGNGTRLTVT.

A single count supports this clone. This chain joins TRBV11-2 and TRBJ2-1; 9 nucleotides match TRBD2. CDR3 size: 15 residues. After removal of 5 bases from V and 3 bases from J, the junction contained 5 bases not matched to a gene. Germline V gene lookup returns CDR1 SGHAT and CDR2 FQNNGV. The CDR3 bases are TGTGCCAGCAGCCTAGCGGGGTCCTACTACAATGAGCAGTTCTTC. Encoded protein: CASSLAGSYYNEQFF.

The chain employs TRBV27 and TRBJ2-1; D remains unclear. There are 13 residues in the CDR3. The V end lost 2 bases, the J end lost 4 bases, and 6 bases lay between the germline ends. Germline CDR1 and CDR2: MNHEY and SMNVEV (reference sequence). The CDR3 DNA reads TGTGCCAGCAGTTTACAGTTGTACAATGAGCAGTTCTTC. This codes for CASSLQLYNEQFF.

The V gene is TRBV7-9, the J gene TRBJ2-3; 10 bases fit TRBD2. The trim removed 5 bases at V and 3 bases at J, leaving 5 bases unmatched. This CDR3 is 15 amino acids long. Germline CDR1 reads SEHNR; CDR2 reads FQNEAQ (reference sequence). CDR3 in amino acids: CASSPGTSVTDTQYF. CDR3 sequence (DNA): TGTGCCAGCAGCCCCGGGACTAGCGTGACAGATACGCAGTATTTT.

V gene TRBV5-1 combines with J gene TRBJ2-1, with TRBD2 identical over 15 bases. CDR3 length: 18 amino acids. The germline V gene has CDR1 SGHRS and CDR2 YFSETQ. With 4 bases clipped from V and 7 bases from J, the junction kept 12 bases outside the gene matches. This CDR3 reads CASSTGLAGGRYINEQFF. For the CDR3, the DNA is TGCGCCAGCAGCACTGGACTAGCGGGGGGGCGATATATTAATGAGCAGTTCTTC.

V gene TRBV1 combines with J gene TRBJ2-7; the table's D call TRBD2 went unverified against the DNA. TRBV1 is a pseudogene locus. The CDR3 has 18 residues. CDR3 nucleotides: TGCACCAGCAGCCAAGAGGATTGGCGGGGGGGCTGCCCCTACGAGCAGTACTTC. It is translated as CTSSQEDWRGGCPYEQYF.

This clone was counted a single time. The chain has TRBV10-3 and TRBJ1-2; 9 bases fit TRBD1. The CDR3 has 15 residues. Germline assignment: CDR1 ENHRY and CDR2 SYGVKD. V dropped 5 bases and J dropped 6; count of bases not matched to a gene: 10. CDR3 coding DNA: TGTGCCATCAGTCTTGGGACAGGGATTGCCGATGGCTACACCTTC. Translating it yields CAISLGTGIADGYTF.

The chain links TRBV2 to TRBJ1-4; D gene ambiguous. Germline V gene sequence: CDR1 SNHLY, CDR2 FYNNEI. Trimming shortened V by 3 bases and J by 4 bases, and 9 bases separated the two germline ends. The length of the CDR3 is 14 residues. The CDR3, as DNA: TGTGCCAGCAGTGACAGGTCCGGTAATGAAAAACTGTTTTTT. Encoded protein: CASSDRSGNEKLFF.

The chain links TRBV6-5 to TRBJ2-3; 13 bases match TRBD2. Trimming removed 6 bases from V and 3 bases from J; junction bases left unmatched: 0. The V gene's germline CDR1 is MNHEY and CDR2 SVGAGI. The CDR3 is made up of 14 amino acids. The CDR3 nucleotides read TGTGCCAGCAGGACTAGCGGGGGGACAGATACGCAGTATTTT. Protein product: CASRTSGGTDTQYF.

CDR3 sequence (DNA): TGTGCCAGCTCACCATATACAGGGGAACGTGGCTACACCTTC. It codes for CASSPYTGERGYTF. The chain is built from TRBV18 and TRBJ1-2, with 7 bases matching TRBD1. The trim removed 2 bases at V and 7 bases at J, leaving 7 bases unmatched. Germline CDR1 and CDR2: KGHSH and LQKENI. The length of the CDR3 is 14 residues.

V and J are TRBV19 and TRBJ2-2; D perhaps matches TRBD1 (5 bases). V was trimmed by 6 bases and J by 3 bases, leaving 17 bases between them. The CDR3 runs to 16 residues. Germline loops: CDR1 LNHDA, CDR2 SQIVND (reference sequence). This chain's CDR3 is CASRPTKDTYTGELFF. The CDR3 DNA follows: TGTGCCAGTAGACCAACCAAGGACACTTACACCGGGGAGCTGTTTTTT.

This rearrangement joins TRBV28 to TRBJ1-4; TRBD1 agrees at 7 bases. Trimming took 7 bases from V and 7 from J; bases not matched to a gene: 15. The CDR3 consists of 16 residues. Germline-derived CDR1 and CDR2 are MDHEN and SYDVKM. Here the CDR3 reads CASILGGGQVPEKLFF. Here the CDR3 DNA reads TGTGCCAGCATTCTTGGAGGGGGCCAGGTACCTGAAAAACTGTTTTTT. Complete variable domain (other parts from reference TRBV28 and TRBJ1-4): DVKVTQSSRYLVKRTGEKVFLECVQDMDHENMFWYRQDPGLGLRLIYFSYDVKMKEKGDIPEGYSVSREKKERFSLILESASTNQTSMYLCASILGGGQVPEKLFFGSGTQLSVL.

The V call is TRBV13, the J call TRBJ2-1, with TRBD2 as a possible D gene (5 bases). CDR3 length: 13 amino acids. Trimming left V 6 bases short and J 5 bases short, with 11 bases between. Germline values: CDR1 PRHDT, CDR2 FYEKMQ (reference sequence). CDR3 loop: CASRSLGDNEQFF. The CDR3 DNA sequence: TGTGCCAGCAGGAGCCTCGGGGACAATGAGCAGTTCTTC.

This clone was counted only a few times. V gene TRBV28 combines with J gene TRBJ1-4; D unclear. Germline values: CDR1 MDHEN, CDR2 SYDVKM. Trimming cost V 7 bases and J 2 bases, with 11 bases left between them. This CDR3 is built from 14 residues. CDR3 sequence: CASTKSGTNEKLFF. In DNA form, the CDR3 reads TGTGCCAGCACTAAATCGGGGACTAATGAAAAACTGTTTTTT.

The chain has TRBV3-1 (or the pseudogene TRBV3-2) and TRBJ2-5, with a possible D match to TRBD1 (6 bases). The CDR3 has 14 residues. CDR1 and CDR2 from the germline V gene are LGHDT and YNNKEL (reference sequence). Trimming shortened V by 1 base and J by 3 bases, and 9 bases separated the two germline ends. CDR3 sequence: CASSQGDTEETQYF. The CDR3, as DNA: TGTGCCAGCAGCCAAGGGGACACCGAAGAGACCCAGTACTTC.

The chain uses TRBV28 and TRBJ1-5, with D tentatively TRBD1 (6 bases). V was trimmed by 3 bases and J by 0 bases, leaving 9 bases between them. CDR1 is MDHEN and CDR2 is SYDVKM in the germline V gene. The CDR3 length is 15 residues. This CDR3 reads CASSFRGASNQPQHF. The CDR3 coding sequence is TGTGCCAGCAGTTTTCGGGGGGCTAGCAATCAGCCCCAGCATTTT.

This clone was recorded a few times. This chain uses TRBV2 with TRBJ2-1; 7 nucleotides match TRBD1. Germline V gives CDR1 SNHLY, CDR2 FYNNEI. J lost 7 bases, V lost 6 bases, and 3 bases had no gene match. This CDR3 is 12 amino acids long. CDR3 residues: CASRTTGNEQFF. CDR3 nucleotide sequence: TGTGCCAGCAGGACGACAGGGAATGAGCAGTTCTTC. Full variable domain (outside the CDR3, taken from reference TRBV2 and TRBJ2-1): EPEVTQTPSHQVTQMGQEVILRCVPISNHLYFYWYRQILGQKVEFLVSFYNNEISEKSEIFDDQFSVERPDGSNFTLKIRSTKLEDSAMYFCASRTTGNEQFFGPGTRLTVL.

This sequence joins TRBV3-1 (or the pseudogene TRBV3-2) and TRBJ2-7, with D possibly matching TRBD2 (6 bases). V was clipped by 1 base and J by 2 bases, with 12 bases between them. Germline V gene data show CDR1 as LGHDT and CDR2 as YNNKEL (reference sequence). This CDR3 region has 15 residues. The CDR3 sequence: CASSQGRDFTYEQYF. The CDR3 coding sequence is TGTGCCAGCAGCCAAGGACGGGACTTCACCTACGAGCAGTACTTC.

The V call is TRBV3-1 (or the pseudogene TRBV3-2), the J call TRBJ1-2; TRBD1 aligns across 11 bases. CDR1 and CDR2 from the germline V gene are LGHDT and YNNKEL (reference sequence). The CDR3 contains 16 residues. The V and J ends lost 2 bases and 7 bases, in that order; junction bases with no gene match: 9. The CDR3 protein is CASSQRGRTGGSGYTF. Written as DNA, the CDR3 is TGTGCCAGCAGCCAAAGGGGCCGGACAGGGGGCAGTGGCTACACCTTC.

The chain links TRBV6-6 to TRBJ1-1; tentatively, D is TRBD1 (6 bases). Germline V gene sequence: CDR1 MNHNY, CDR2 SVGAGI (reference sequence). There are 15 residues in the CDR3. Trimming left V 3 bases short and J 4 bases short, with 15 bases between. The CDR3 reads CASSYVTGSRTEAFF. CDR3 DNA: TGTGCCAGCAGTTATGTCACAGGGTCTCGCACTGAAGCTTTCTTT.

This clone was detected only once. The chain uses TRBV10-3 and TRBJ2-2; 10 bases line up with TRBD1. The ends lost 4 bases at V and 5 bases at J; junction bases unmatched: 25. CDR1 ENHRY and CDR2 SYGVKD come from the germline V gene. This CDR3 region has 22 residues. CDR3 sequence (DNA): TGTGCCATCAGTGTTCTTTTATCGGCGTGGACAGGGGGTCGCCAACGGACCGGGGAGCTGTTTTTT. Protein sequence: CAISVLLSAWTGGRQRTGELFF.

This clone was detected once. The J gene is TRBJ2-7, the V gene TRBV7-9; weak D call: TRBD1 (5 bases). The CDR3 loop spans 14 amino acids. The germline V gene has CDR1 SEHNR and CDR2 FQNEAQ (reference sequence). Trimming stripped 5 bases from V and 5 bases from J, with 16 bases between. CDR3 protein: CASSPPSRANEQYF. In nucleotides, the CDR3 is TGTGCCAGCAGCCCCCCATCCAGGGCTAACGAGCAGTACTTC.

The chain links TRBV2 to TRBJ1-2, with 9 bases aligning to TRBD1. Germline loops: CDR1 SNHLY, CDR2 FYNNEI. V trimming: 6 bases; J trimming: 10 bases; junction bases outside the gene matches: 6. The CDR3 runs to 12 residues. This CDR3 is CASRGDRDTYTF. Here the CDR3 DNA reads TGTGCCAGCAGGGGGGACAGGGACACCTACACCTTC.

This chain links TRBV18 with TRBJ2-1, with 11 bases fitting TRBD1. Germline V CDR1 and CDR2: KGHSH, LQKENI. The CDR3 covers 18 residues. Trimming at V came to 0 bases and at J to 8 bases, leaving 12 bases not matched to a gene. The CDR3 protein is CASSPPRGTGGTRDEQFF. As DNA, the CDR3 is TGTGCCAGCTCACCACCGAGGGGGACAGGGGGGACCAGAGATGAGCAGTTCTTC.

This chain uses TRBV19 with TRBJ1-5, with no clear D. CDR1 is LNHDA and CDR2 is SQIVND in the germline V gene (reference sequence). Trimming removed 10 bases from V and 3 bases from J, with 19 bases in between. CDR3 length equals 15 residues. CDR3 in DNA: TGTGCCACCATCCGTACGGGTCAATCCAATCAGCCCCAGCATTTT. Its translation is CATIRTGQSNQPQHF.